In this sample, the clone carrying this T cell receptor (beta chain) turned up a few times. Its antigen is not known. These data are taken from a study of cytomegalovirus exposure and HLA in healthy donors. Overall study context: Out of 398 genotyped donors, roughly 80% belonged to the Caucasian-associated ancestry cluster.

Healthy bone marrow donors made up the donors. The length of the CDR3 is 14 residues. With V trimmed by 2 bases and J by 8 bases, 6 bases remained unmatched. Germline CDR1 reads LNHDA; CDR2 reads SQIVND (reference sequence). Study-wide points: The authors reported that TCR beta sequences could predict HLA-A and HLA-B alleles. These predictions were accurate for most subjects in the first cohort. In an earlier analysis, most TCR beta V segments were productive about 87% or about 30% of the time.

PCR primers comprised 60 Vbeta and 13 Jbeta primers. Sequencing used immunoSEQ multiplex PCR; TCRdb keeps in-frame clones, though not all of them. The sample has around 120,000 clones, approximately 77% seen once. V gene TRBV19 combines with J gene TRBJ2-1, with 7 positions matching TRBD1. The clonotype comes from a man aged 45 to 65 in good health and CMV-seropositive. The sample comprised PBMCs. CDR3 coding DNA: TGTGCCAGTAGTATAACCGGGACAGCTCATGAGCAGTTCTTC. Its protein is CASSITGTAHEQFF.